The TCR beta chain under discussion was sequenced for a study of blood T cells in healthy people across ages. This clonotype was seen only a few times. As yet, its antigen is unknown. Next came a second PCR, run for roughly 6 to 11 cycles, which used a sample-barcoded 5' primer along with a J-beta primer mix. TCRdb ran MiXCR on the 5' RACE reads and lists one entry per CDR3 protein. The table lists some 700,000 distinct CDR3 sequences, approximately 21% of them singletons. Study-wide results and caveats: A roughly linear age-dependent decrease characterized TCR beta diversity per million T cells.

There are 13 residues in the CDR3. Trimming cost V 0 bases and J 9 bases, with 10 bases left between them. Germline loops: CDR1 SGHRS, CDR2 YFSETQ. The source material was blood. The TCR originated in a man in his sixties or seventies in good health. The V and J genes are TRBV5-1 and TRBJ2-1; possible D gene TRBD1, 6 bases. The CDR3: CASSLDRVGEQFF. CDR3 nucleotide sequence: TGCGCCAGCAGCTTGGACAGGGTGGGTGAGCAGTTCTTC. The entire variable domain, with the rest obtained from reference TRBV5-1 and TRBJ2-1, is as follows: KAGVTQTPRYLIKTRGQQVTLSCSPISGHRSVSWYQQTPGQGLQFLFEYFSETQRNKGNFPGRFSGRQFSNSRSEMNVSTLELGDSALYLCASSLDRVGEQFFGPGTRLTVL.